The 27 T cell receptor beta chains given below trace back to one sample, sequenced in a study of graft-versus-host responses after intestinal transplantation. No antigen is known for these receptors. Assay: immunoSEQ multiplex PCR; the TCRdb copy retains only in-frame clones and omits some. The sample consists of about 26,000 clones, around 80% of them appearing once. The input for sequencing was unstimulated CD4+ T cells sorted from spleen or lymph node cells, taken before intestinal transplant. These TCRs come from a human donor who received an intestinal transplant.

V gene TRBV5-4 combines with J gene TRBJ1-6; D perhaps matches TRBD1 (6 bases). CDR3 length: 14 residues. The germline V gene encodes CDR1 SGHNT and CDR2 YYREEE (reference sequence). The V end was cut by 4 bases, the J end by 12 bases, with 17 bases between. The CDR3 loop reads CASSRPGDLGPLHF. The CDR3 coding sequence is TGTGCCAGCAGCCGACCAGGGGACTTAGGACCCCTCCACTTT.

The J gene is TRBJ2-7, the V gene TRBV5-4; 7 bases agree with TRBD1. The germline CDR1 and CDR2 sequences are SGHNT and YYREEE (reference sequence). The V and J ends lost 4 bases and 2 bases, in that order; junction bases with no gene match: 3. This CDR3 has 13 residues. The CDR3 sequence is CASSRDSTYEQYF. CDR3 DNA sequence: TGTGCCAGCAGCAGGGACAGTACCTACGAGCAGTACTTC.

This chain links TRBV4-1 with TRBJ1-1; 10 bases map to TRBD1. The germline gives CDR1 MGHRA, CDR2 YSYEKL. Trimming at V came to 3 bases and at J to 5 bases, leaving 3 bases not matched to a gene. The length of the CDR3 is 14 residues. CDR3 sequence (DNA): TGCGCCAGCAGCCAGACAGGGGGCCGTACTGAAGCTTTCTTT. Translation: CASSQTGGRTEAFF.

The V and J genes are TRBV25-1 and TRBJ2-1; 7 bases are a match to TRBD1. V lost 2 bases to trimming and J lost 2 bases; unmatched junction nucleotides: 9. Germline V gene data show CDR1 as MGHDK and CDR2 as SYGVNS. This CDR3 has 17 residues. The CDR3 is CASSEPDRVMAYNEQFF. The CDR3 DNA reads as TGTGCCAGCAGTGAACCCGACAGGGTGATGGCCTACAATGAGCAGTTCTTC.

In this sample, this clone turned up a few times. This chain uses TRBV6-1 with TRBJ2-2, with 10 bases fitting TRBD2. The CDR3 sequence is 14 residues long. V lost 2 bases and J lost 8; bases outside the gene matches: 2. Germline lookup yields CDR1 MNHNS and CDR2 SASEGT. For the CDR3, the DNA is TGTGCCAGCAGTGAACTAGCGGGAGTTGGGGAGCTGTTTTTT. This codes for CASSELAGVGELFF.

The gene calls are TRBV18 and TRBJ1-1, with D possibly matching TRBD1 (5 bases). CDR1 is KGHSH, CDR2 LQKENI, per germline. The CDR3 spans 15 residues. V was pared by 5 bases and J by 1 base, with 14 bases between. The CDR3 is CASSSRLGGNTEAFF. CDR3 DNA: TGTGCCAGCTCATCCAGACTCGGGGGGAACACTGAAGCTTTCTTT. Full variable domain (remainder filled in from reference TRBV18 and TRBJ1-1): NAGVMQNPRHLVRRRGQEARLRCSPMKGHSHVYWYRQLPEEGLKFMVYLQKENIIDESGMPKERFSAEFPKEGPSILRIQQVVRGDSAAYFCASSSRLGGNTEAFFGQGTRLTVV.

CDR3 in DNA: TGTGCCAGCAGCGCCACAGGGGGGCAAAAACTGTTTTTT. This gives the protein CASSATGGQKLFF. The J gene is TRBJ1-4, the V gene TRBV9; TRBD1 matches at 8 bases. V was pared by 3 bases and J by 9 bases, with 4 bases of the junction left unmatched. Germline V gene sequence: CDR1 SGDLS, CDR2 YYNGEE. The CDR3 totals 13 residues.

V and J are TRBV7-3 and TRBJ2-1; 12 positions agree with TRBD2. There are 18 residues in the CDR3. CDR1 and CDR2 (germline): SGHTA, FQGTGA. The V and J ends lost 0 bases and 1 base, in that order; junction bases with no gene match: 4. The CDR3 loop is CASSLTGLAGRSYNEQFF. CDR3 DNA sequence: TGTGCCAGCAGCTTAACAGGACTAGCGGGGAGGTCCTACAATGAGCAGTTCTTC. Combining the CDR3 with reference TRBV7-3 and TRBJ2-1 gives the whole variable domain GAGVSQTPSNKVTEKGKYVELRCDPISGHTALYWYRQSLGQGPEFLIYFQGTGAADDSGLPNDRFFAVRPEGSVSTLKIQRTERGDSAVYLCASSLTGLAGRSYNEQFFGPGTRLTVL.

The V gene is TRBV4-1, the J gene TRBJ1-4, with 7 bases matching TRBD1. This CDR3 region has 15 residues. V gave up 4 bases and J gave up 8 bases; unmatched junction bases: 10. Germline loops: CDR1 MGHRA, CDR2 YSYEKL. The DNA of the CDR3 is TGCGCCAGCAGCCGAGCACCGGGACAGAGGGAAAAACTGTTTTTT. This codes for CASSRAPGQREKLFF.

There are a few counts of this clone. The V call is TRBV20-1, the J call TRBJ2-3, with D uncertain. The CDR3 is 11 residues long. Germline CDR1 and CDR2: DFQATT and SNEGSKA (reference sequence). The V end lost 8 bases, the J end lost 11 bases, and 17 bases lay between the germline ends. CDR3 sequence (DNA): TGCAGTACCCAGAATTGGGCGGTGCAGTATTTT. Translating it yields CSTQNWAVQYF.

This chain uses TRBV12-5 with TRBJ2-1, with D perhaps given as TRBD1 or TRBD2 (6 bases each). CDR1 is LGHNT, CDR2 FRNRAP, per germline. V lost 0 bases and J 2 bases, leaving 11 bases between the germline ends. This CDR3 spans 16 amino acids. The CDR3 nucleotides read TGTGCTAGTGGTTTGGTACTCGGGGGCCCCTACAATGAGCAGTTCTTC. This gives the protein CASGLVLGGPYNEQFF. Looking up the rest from reference TRBV12-5 and TRBJ2-1 gives the full variable domain: DARVTQTPRHKVTEMGQEVTMRCQPILGHNTVFWYRQTMMQGLELLAYFRNRAPLDDSGMPKDRFSAEMPDATLATLKIQPSEPRDSAVYFCASGLVLGGPYNEQFFGPGTRLTVL.

This chain joins TRBV19 and TRBJ1-1, with 10 bases fitting TRBD1. The J segment lost 7 bases and the V segment lost 0 bases, leaving 2 bases of the junction unmatched. The CDR3 consists of 14 residues. The germline gives CDR1 LNHDA, CDR2 SQIVND (reference sequence). CDR3 nucleotide sequence: TGTGCCAGTAGTATAGAAGGGACAGGGGTTGAAGCTTTCTTT. Translated: CASSIEGTGVEAFF.

In DNA form, the CDR3 reads TGTGCCAGCAGTTTATTGCTAGCGGGGCATAATGAGCAGTTCTTC. Residues: CASSLLLAGHNEQFF. V usage is TRBV27 and J usage is TRBJ2-1; 9 positions match TRBD2. The CDR3 runs 15 residues. Germline V gene data show CDR1 as MNHEY and CDR2 as SMNVEV (reference sequence). J gave up 7 bases and V 1 base, and 5 bases lay outside the gene matches.

The genes are TRBV5-5 and TRBJ1-3; maybe TRBD1 (5 bases). Trimming removed 1 base from V and 0 bases from J, with 11 bases in between. Germline V gene sequence: CDR1 SGHKS, CDR2 YYEKEE (reference sequence). The CDR3 has 16 residues. The CDR3: CASSLLLTDSGNTIYF. In nucleotides, the CDR3 is TGTGCCAGCAGCTTGTTGCTGACAGACTCTGGAAACACCATATATTTT.

Points on this clone: Given the absence of the conserved phenylalanine or tryptophan at the CDR3 end, a read error is likely. The genes are TRBV5-6 and TRBJ2-7, with TRBD2 matching 9 bases. CDR1 is SGHDT, CDR2 YYEEEE, per germline. Trimming cost V 2 bases and J 4 bases; bases outside gene matches: 10. There are 16 residues in the CDR3. In nucleotides, the CDR3 is TGTGCCAGCAGCTTCATTGGCGGGAGGGGGGCTTACGAGCAGTACCTC. It encodes CASSFIGGRGAYEQYL.

V usage is TRBV5-4 and J usage is TRBJ1-2; D may be TRBD1 (6 bases). The V end was cut by 5 bases, the J end by 2 bases, with 13 bases between. The CDR3 covers 14 residues. CDR1 and CDR2 from the germline V gene are SGHNT and YYREEE (reference sequence). CDR3 amino acids: CASSTPTGNYGYTF. DNA of the CDR3: TGTGCCAGCAGTACCCCCACAGGGAACTATGGCTACACCTTC.

The chain carries TRBV11-2 and TRBJ2-7; D perhaps matches TRBD1 (6 bases). Germline CDR1 SGHAT, CDR2 FQNNGV. Trimming took 4 bases from V and 0 from J, leaving 13 bases between them. The CDR3 consists of 15 residues. The CDR3 here is CASSSNRELSYEQYF. CDR3 nucleotides: TGTGCCAGCAGCTCGAACAGGGAACTCTCCTACGAGCAGTACTTC.

This chain links TRBV7-9 with TRBJ2-1; TRBD2 agrees at 8 bases. Trimming at V came to 2 bases and at J to 7 bases, leaving 10 bases not matched to a gene. The CDR3 covers 16 residues. Germline V lookup: CDR1 SEHNR, CDR2 FQNEAQ (reference sequence). The CDR3 loop reads CASSLIAGRAGNEQFF. The CDR3 bases are TGTGCCAGCAGCTTAATAGCCGGGAGGGCTGGGAATGAGCAGTTCTTC.

This chain links TRBV6-5 with TRBJ1-5; D possibly corresponds to TRBD1 (5 bases). Germline V gene sequence: CDR1 MNHEY, CDR2 SVGAGI. The CDR3 has 14 residues. The V end was cut by 2 bases, the J end by 3 bases, with 8 bases between. The CDR3 DNA is TGTGCCAGCAGTTACGGGGGGGTCAATCAGCCCCAGCATTTT. Its translation is CASSYGGVNQPQHF.

This clone was counted once. The genes are TRBV7-9 and TRBJ2-1; 7 bases line up with TRBD1. V shed 5 bases and J 7 bases; nucleotides not matched to a gene: 11. Looked up from germline, CDR1 is SEHNR and CDR2 is FQNEAQ (reference sequence). CDR3 length: 15 amino acids. CDR3 nucleotide sequence: TGTGCCAGCAGCCTAAACAGGGGCGTTGTGAATGAGCAGTTCTTC. This sequence encodes CASSLNRGVVNEQFF.

The chain carries TRBV19 and TRBJ1-2; tentative D call: TRBD1 (6 bases). V gave up 3 bases and J gave up 0 bases, with 11 bases separating them. CDR1 is LNHDA, CDR2 SQIVND, per germline (reference sequence). The CDR3 extends over 15 amino acids. CDR3 sequence: CASSIGGVPNYGYTF. CDR3 nucleotide sequence: TGTGCCAGTAGTATTGGGGGCGTTCCTAACTATGGCTACACCTTC. Full variable domain (outside the CDR3, taken from reference TRBV19 and TRBJ1-2): DGGITQSPKYLFRKEGQNVTLSCEQNLNHDAMYWYRQDPGQGLRLIYYSQIVNDFQKGDIAEGYSVSREKKESFPLTVTSAQKNPTAFYLCASSIGGVPNYGYTFGSGTRLTVV.

This rearrangement joins TRBV19 to TRBJ1-5; maybe TRBD1 (5 bases). Germline CDR1 is LNHDA and CDR2 is SQIVND (reference sequence). With 2 bases removed from V and 1 base from J, the gap between germline ends came to 12 bases. The CDR3 length is 16 residues. As DNA, the CDR3 is TGTGCCAGTAGTATAATGGTCTGGGACAGCAATCAGCCCCAGCATTTT. It codes for CASSIMVWDSNQPQHF.

V usage is TRBV11-1 and J usage is TRBJ1-1; D is unresolved. The germline V gene has CDR1 SGHAT and CDR2 FQDESV (reference sequence). Trimming stripped 5 bases from V and 0 bases from J, with 7 bases between. The CDR3 has 13 residues. The CDR3 nucleotides read TGTGCCAGCAGCCCTATTCTGAACACTGAAGCTTTCTTT. Translating gives CASSPILNTEAFF.

The rearrangement joins TRBV19 to TRBJ2-1; 9 positions match TRBD1. The CDR3 loop spans 14 amino acids. Unmatched junction bases numbered 4, after V lost 1 base and J lost 9 bases. Germline CDR1 reads LNHDA; CDR2 reads SQIVND (reference sequence). This CDR3 is CASSIGTGEGEQFF. Here the CDR3 DNA reads TGTGCCAGTAGTATAGGGACAGGGGAGGGTGAGCAGTTCTTC.

This sequence joins TRBV9 and TRBJ2-7; 10 nucleotides match TRBD1. Germline CDR1 and CDR2: SGDLS and YYNGEE. This CDR3 has 14 amino acids. Unmatched junction bases numbered 3, after V lost 4 bases and J lost 2 bases. The CDR3 reads CASSTGQGAYEQYF. The CDR3 nucleotides are TGTGCCAGCAGCACAGGACAGGGGGCCTACGAGCAGTACTTC. The whole variable domain, remainder taken from reference TRBV9 and TRBJ2-7, is DSGVTQTPKHLITATGQRVTLRCSPRSGDLSVYWYQQSLDQGLQFLIQYYNGEERAKGNILERFSAQQFPDLHSELNLSSLELGDSALYFCASSTGQGAYEQYFGPGTRLTVT.

The chain combines TRBV5-3 with TRBJ2-7, with D possibly TRBD1 on 5 matching bases. TRBV5-3 is sorted into the ORF group, with uncertain function. The V end lost 1 base, the J end lost 9 bases, and 14 bases lay between the germline ends. This CDR3 is 13 amino acids long. In nucleotides, the CDR3 is TGTGCCAGAAGCTTGACCAGGGAAATCTTGCAGTACTTC. The encoded protein is CARSLTREILQYF.

The J gene is TRBJ2-2, the V gene TRBV19, with 12 bases aligning to TRBD2. J gave up 4 bases and V 0 bases, and 6 bases lay outside the gene matches. This CDR3 is built from 18 residues. Germline V CDR1 and CDR2: LNHDA, SQIVND (reference sequence). The chain's CDR3 is CASSIERLAGASTGELFF. In nucleotides, the CDR3 is TGTGCCAGTAGTATAGAACGACTAGCGGGGGCCTCCACCGGGGAGCTGTTTTTT.